This T cell receptor (beta chain) was sequenced for a study of CD8 T cells in Susac syndrome. Concerning this clonotype: No antigen is known for it.

Random hexamers served to reverse transcribe about 0.5 to 1 ug RNA. The CDR3 of TCR beta was amplified by immunoSEQ multiplex PCR across 54 Vbeta and 13 Jbeta. TCRdb reprocessed the immunoSEQ multiplex PCR reads with MiXCR, giving one entry per CDR3 protein. The table records under 550,000 distinct CDR3 sequences, more than 80% of them present only once. V was clipped by 4 bases and J by 6 bases; unmatched bases: 10. The CDR3 covers 15 residues. Germline values: CDR1 SEHNR, CDR2 FQNEAQ (reference sequence). From blood CD8+ and CD4+ T cells, TCR beta sequences were generated. TEMRA cells were enriched by FACS, while CD8+ and CD4+ T cells were obtained through a negative isolation that was performed magnetically. Study-level findings and limits: Acknowledgment was made by the study that its TCR sequencing and HLA analysis involved a relatively small number of individuals.

Sequencing was performed on CD8+ T cells from PBMCs. The source of this sequence is a human donor with multiple sclerosis. The J gene is TRBJ2-3, the V gene TRBV7-9, with TRBD1 identical over 7 bases. CDR3: CASSSGGTGADTQYF. The CDR3 DNA follows: TGTGCCAGCAGCTCAGGGGGAACAGGGGCCGATACGCAGTATTTT.